This T cell receptor (beta chain) was retrieved from a study of T cell responses to AZD1222 COVID-19 vaccine. The V gene end was trimmed by 6 bases and the J gene end by 6 bases; junction bases not matched to a gene: 14. The CDR3 is made up of 16 amino acids. Germline V gives CDR1 MNHNY, CDR2 SVGAGI (reference sequence). Assay used: immunoSEQ multiplex PCR; TCRdb lists only in-frame clones, some missing. The table has approximately 300,000 clones, 94% seen once. The chain carries TRBV6-6 and TRBJ1-5; the match to TRBD1 covers 7 bases. This specimen consisted of peripheral blood, obtained 28 days after the second AZD1222 dose. This receptor was obtained from an adult who received the AZD1222 COVID-19 vaccine. The CDR3: CASSQGPRQGFQPQHF. In nucleotides, the CDR3 is TGTGCCAGCAGCCAAGGCCCCAGACAGGGCTTTCAGCCCCAGCATTTT.